This TCR beta chain emerged from a study of post-analysis software for immune sequencing data. Unique molecular identifiers tagged the TCR beta cDNA libraries. TCRdb processed the PCR reads anew with MiXCR; each CDR3 protein has one entry. This sample has more than 500,000 distinct CDR3 sequences, with 34% found just once. The V segment lost 6 bases and the J segment 3 bases; nucleotides outside the gene matches: 6. Germline values: CDR1 DFQATT, CDR2 SNEGSKA (reference sequence). There are 13 residues in the CDR3. Study results and caveats: TRBV segments more frequent in patients than in controls numbered roughly 5 and included TRBV5-6, TRBV5-1 and TRBV20-1.

This clonotype appeared a few times. Its antigen is not identified. This sequence originates from a girl aged 2-17 years with multiple sclerosis. The chain couples TRBV20-1 to TRBJ2-7; 9 positions match TRBD1. Sequencing was done on a sample of blood. The CDR3 protein is CSADTDRGYEQYF. CDR3 DNA: TGCAGTGCCGATACGGACAGGGGCTACGAGCAGTACTTC.